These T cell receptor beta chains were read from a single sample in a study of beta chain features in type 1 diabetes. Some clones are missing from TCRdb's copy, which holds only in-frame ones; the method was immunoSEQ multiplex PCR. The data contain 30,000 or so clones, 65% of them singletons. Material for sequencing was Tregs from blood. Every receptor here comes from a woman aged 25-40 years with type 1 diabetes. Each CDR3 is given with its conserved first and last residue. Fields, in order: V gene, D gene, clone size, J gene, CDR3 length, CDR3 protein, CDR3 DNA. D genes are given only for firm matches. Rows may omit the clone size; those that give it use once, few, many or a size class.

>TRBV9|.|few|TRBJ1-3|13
CASSVGRGNTIYF
TGTGCCAGCAGCGTAGGCAGAGGAAACACCATATATTTT
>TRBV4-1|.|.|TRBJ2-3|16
CASSQDLARGPDTQYF
TGCGCCAGCAGCCAAGATCTTGCCAGGGGCCCAGATACGCAGTATTTT
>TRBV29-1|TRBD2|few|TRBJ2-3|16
CSVDAGGGPRTDTQYF
TGCAGCGTTGATGCGGGAGGAGGCCCTCGCACAGATACGCAGTATTTT
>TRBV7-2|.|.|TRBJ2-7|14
CASSSRTAAYEQYF
TGTGCCAGCAGCTCTCGGACAGCCGCCTACGAGCAGTACTTC
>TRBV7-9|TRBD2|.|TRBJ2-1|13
CASSLAAGGEQFF
TGTGCCAGCAGCTTAGCTGCGGGAGGTGAGCAGTTCTTC
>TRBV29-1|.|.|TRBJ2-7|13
CSVEAGIGYEQYF
TGCAGCGTTGAGGCCGGGATCGGGTACGAGCAGTACTTC
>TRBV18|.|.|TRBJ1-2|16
CASSPPADRLGYGYTF
TGTGCCAGCTCACCCCCCGCTGACAGGCTGGGGTATGGCTACACCTTC
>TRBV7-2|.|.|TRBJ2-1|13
CASSKGGPSEQFF
TGTGCCAGCAGCAAAGGAGGGCCGAGTGAGCAGTTCTTC
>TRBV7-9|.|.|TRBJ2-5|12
CASSSGYETQYF
TGTGCCAGCAGTTCCGGGTATGAGACCCAGTACTTC
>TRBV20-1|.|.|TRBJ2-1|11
CSASIGDEQFF
TGCAGTGCTAGTATTGGAGATGAGCAGTTCTTC
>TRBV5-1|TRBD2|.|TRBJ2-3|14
CASSLGLAGDTQYF
TGCGCCAGCAGCTTGGGACTAGCGGGAGATACGCAGTATTTT
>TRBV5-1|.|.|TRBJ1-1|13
CASSLRLNTEAFF
TGCGCCAGCAGCCTGAGATTGAACACTGAAGCTTTCTTT
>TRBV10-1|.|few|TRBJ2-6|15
CASSDGGPGANVLTF
TGCGCCAGCAGTGATGGGGGCCCTGGGGCCAACGTCCTGACTTTC
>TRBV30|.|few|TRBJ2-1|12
CAWTSDNNEQFF
TGTGCCTGGACTAGCGACAACAATGAGCAGTTCTTC
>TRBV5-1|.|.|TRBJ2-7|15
CASSLARVGTYEQYF
TGCGCCAGCAGCTTGGCCCGGGTCGGAACCTACGAGCAGTACTTC
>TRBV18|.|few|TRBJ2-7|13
CASSSLDDYEQYF
TGTGCCAGCTCATCCCTAGACGACTACGAGCAGTACTTC
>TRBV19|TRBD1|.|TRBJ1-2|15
CASTRISGGNYGYTF
TGTGCCAGTACCAGAATCTCAGGGGGTAACTATGGCTACACCTTC
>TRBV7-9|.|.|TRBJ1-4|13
CASSYTEPKRLFF
TGTGCCAGCAGCTACACAGAACCGAAAAGACTGTTTTTT
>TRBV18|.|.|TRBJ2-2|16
CASSPYNTGNTGELFF
TGTGCCAGCTCACCTTACAACACAGGGAACACCGGGGAGCTGTTTTTT
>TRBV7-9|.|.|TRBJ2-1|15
CASSPVGLGTGQQFF
TGTGCCAGCAGCCCCGTAGGACTAGGGACAGGTCAGCAGTTCTTC
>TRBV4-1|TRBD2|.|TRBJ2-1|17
CASSRRRSSGRANEQFF
TGCGCCAGCAGCCGACGGCGATCTAGCGGGAGGGCCAATGAGCAGTTCTTC
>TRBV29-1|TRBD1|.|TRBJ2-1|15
CSVDRTGGSYNEQFF
TGCAGCGTCGATCGGACAGGGGGTTCCTACAATGAGCAGTTCTTC
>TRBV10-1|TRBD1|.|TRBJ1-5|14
CASSAGQATQPQHF
TGCGCCAGCAGTGCGGGACAGGCAACTCAGCCCCAGCATTTT
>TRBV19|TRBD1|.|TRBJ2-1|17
CASRTGRGNRNRNEQFF
TGTGCCAGTAGGACGGGCAGGGGGAATCGCAATAGGAATGAGCAGTTCTTC